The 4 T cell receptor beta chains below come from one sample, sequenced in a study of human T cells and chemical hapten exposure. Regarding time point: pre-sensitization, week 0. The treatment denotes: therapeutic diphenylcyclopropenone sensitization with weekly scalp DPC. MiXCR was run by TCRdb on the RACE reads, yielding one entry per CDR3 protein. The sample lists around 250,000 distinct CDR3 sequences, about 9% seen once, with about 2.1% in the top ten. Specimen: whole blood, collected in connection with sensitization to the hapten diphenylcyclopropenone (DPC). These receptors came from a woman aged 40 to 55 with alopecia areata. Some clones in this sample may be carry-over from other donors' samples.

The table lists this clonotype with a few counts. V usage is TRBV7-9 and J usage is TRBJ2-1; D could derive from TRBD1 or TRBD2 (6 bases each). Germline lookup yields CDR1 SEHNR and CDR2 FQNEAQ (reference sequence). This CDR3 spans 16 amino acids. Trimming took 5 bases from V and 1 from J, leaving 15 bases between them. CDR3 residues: CASSTQTGRSYNEQFF. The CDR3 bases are TGTGCCAGCAGCACCCAAACAGGGAGGTCCTACAATGAGCAGTTCTTC.

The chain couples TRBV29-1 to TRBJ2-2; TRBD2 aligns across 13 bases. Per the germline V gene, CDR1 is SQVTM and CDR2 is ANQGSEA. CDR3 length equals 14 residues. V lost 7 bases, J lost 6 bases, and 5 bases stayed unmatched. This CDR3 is CSGPGLAGSGELFF. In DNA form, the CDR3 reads TGCAGCGGGCCGGGACTAGCGGGATCCGGGGAGCTGTTTTTT.

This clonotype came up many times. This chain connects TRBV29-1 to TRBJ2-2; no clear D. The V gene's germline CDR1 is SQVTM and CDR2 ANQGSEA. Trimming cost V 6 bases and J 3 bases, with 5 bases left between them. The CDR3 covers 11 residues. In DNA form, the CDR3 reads TGCAGCGTCTCTTACACCGGGGAGCTGTTTTTT. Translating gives CSVSYTGELFF.

DNA of the CDR3: TGTGCCAGCAGCCCCCAGGGAGAAAACATTCAGTACTTC. The encoded protein is CASSPQGENIQYF. The chain is built from TRBV7-9 and TRBJ2-4; D may correspond to TRBD1 or TRBD2 (5 bases each). Germline values: CDR1 SEHNR, CDR2 FQNEAQ (reference sequence). CDR3 size: 13 residues. The ends were cut back, 5 bases at V and 5 bases at J, with 10 bases in the middle.